These T cell receptor beta chains were read from a single sample in a study of T cell responses to AZD1222 COVID-19 vaccine. The repertoire was sequenced with immunoSEQ multiplex PCR; TCRdb's copy has only in-frame clones and lacks some. Among some 140,000 clones listed, 80% to 90% were seen once. Sample: peripheral blood, taken on day 0 of MenACWY control vaccination. Source of these receptors: an adult in good health. The CDR3 runs from the conserved cysteine through the conserved F or W. Each record gives: clone size, J gene, D gene, V gene, CDR3 DNA, CDR3 protein. D genes are given only for firm matches. Some rows mark clone size as missing; the rest say once, few, many or name a class of expanded clone.

size: once; J: TRBJ1-1; D: NA; V: TRBV14; DNA: TGTGCCAGCAGCCAATTCAAGGGTACCGCTGAAGCTTTCTTT; CDR3: CASSQFKGTAEAFF
size: NA; J: TRBJ1-1; D: NA; V: TRBV3-1/TRBV3-2; DNA: TGTGCCAGCAGCCGAGGTCGGGGGGTCACTGAAGCTTTCTTT; CDR3: CASSRGRGVTEAFF
size: NA; J: TRBJ1-4; D: NA; V: TRBV27; DNA: TGTGCCAGCAAGGTACAGGGCGGTGAAAAACTGTTTTTT; CDR3: CASKVQGGEKLFF
size: NA; J: TRBJ1-2; D: TRBD1; V: TRBV9; DNA: TGTGCCAGCAGCGTGGGCTGGAGGGGGCTCGGTGGCTACACCTTC; CDR3: CASSVGWRGLGGYTF
size: NA; J: TRBJ2-2; D: NA; V: TRBV19; DNA: TGTGCCAGTACCCCGCACGGCGGAACCGGGGAGCTGTTTTTT; CDR3: CASTPHGGTGELFF
size: NA; J: TRBJ2-1; D: TRBD2; V: TRBV30; DNA: TGTGCCTGGAGTGTTTGGACCCCACTAGCGGGAGGAGAATCTAAGTTCTTC; CDR3: CAWSVWTPLAGGESKFF
size: NA; J: TRBJ1-5; D: NA; V: TRBV5-6; DNA: TGTGCCAGCAGCTCGGGCAATCAGCCCCAGCATTTT; CDR3: CASSSGNQPQHF
size: NA; J: TRBJ1-5; D: TRBD1; V: TRBV6-5; DNA: TGTGCCAGCAGCAGGGACAGGGGAAATAATCAGCCCCAGCATTTT; CDR3: CASSRDRGNNQPQHF
size: few; J: TRBJ1-3; D: NA; V: TRBV18; DNA: TGTGCCAGCTCACCAGCGACATCAATCCCCTCTGGAAACACCATATATTTT; CDR3: CASSPATSIPSGNTIYF
size: once; J: TRBJ2-3; D: TRBD2; V: TRBV5-6; DNA: TGTGCCAGCAGCCGCATAGCGGGACGGGCAGATACGCAGTATTTT; CDR3: CASSRIAGRADTQYF
size: NA; J: TRBJ1-6; D: NA; V: TRBV5-4; DNA: TGTGCCATCCGGAGGGGGGCCGAGGGATCACCCCTCCACTTT; CDR3: CAIRRGAEGSPLHF
size: few; J: TRBJ2-2; D: NA; V: TRBV11-3; DNA: TGTGCCAGCAGCCGTGCAGAAGCGAACACCGGGGAGCTGTTTTTT; CDR3: CASSRAEANTGELFF
size: NA; J: TRBJ2-2; D: TRBD2; V: TRBV3-1/TRBV3-2; DNA: TGTGCCAGCAGCACGCACGGACTAGCGGGGGGTAAGGGGGAGCTGTTTTTT; CDR3: CASSTHGLAGGKGELFF
size: NA; J: TRBJ2-5; D: NA; V: TRBV18; DNA: TGTGCCAGCTCACCACCAGGGGTAGAGACCCAGTACTTC; CDR3: CASSPPGVETQYF
size: NA; J: TRBJ1-2; D: NA; V: TRBV3-1/TRBV3-2; DNA: TGTGCCAGCAGCCTAAGAGTAGGGGGGAACTATGGCTACACCTTC; CDR3: CASSLRVGGNYGYTF
size: NA; J: TRBJ2-2; D: TRBD2; V: TRBV7-3; DNA: TGTGCCAGCAGCTTAACCGGGAGCGGGATCACCGGGGAGCTGTTTTTT; CDR3: CASSLTGSGITGELFF
size: NA; J: TRBJ1-3; D: NA; V: TRBV15; DNA: TGTGCCACCAGGGGTTTATGGGGAGAAAGAAGTAACACTGGAAACACCATATATTTT; CDR3: CATRGLWGERSNTGNTIYF
size: NA; J: TRBJ1-2; D: TRBD1; V: TRBV7-8; DNA: TGTGCCAGCAGCTTAGAGACAGGGAGCTACTATGGCTACACCTTC; CDR3: CASSLETGSYYGYTF
size: NA; J: TRBJ1-1; D: NA; V: TRBV27; DNA: TGTGCCAGCACCCCCCTAGGGGAAGGGAACACTGAAGCTTTCTTT; CDR3: CASTPLGEGNTEAFF